Below, 2 T cell receptor beta chains from the same sample are listed, as sequenced in a study of PD-1 blockade in classical Hodgkin lymphoma. Profiling relied on immunoSEQ multiplex PCR, and the TCRdb table lists in-frame clones only, not all of them. The table records under 100,000 clones, roughly 83% of them present only once. Every patient had relapsed following autologous stem cell transplantation, and cohorts differed in brentuximab vedotin exposure. Sequencing used peripheral blood mononuclear cells (PBMCs), obtained at baseline. Every receptor here comes from a human donor with classical Hodgkin lymphoma.

This clone was recorded once. This chain links TRBV18 with TRBJ1-1; D is perhaps TRBD1 (5 bases). CDR1 is KGHSH, CDR2 LQKENI, per germline. The CDR3 runs 14 residues. V lost 8 bases to trimming and J lost 3 bases, with 16 bases between them. The CDR3 is CASTIGTGDTEAFF. The CDR3, as DNA: TGTGCCAGCACGATCGGGACGGGCGACACTGAAGCTTTCTTT.

The genes are TRBV19 and TRBJ2-3, with TRBD2 identical over 10 bases. With V trimmed by 4 bases and J by 6 bases, 7 bases remained unmatched. From germline, CDR1 is LNHDA and CDR2 SQIVND (reference sequence). The CDR3 spans 15 residues. The CDR3 bases are TGTGCCAGTAGTACTAGGACTAGCGGCTCGGATACGCAGTATTTT. Its translation: CASSTRTSGSDTQYF.